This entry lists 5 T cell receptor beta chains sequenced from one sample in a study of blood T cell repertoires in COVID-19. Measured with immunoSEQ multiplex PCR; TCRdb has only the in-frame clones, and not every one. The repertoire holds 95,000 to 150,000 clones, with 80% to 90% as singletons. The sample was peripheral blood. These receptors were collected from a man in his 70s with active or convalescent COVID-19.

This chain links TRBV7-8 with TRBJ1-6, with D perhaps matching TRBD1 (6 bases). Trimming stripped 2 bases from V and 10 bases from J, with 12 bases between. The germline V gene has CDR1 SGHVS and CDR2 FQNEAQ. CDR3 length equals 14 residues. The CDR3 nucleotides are TGTGCCAGCAGCTTACGGACAGATCCCTCACCCCTCCACTTT. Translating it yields CASSLRTDPSPLHF.

CDR3: CASSGHRFPNTEAFF. The CDR3, as DNA: TGTGCCAGCAGCGGACACAGGTTCCCGAACACTGAAGCTTTCTTT. This chain uses TRBV11-1 with TRBJ1-1, with D perhaps matching TRBD1 (5 bases). Germline V gene data show CDR1 as SGHAT and CDR2 as FQDESV (reference sequence). Between the trimmed V and J ends, which lost 5 bases and 1 base, there was a span of 14 bases. The CDR3 consists of 15 residues.

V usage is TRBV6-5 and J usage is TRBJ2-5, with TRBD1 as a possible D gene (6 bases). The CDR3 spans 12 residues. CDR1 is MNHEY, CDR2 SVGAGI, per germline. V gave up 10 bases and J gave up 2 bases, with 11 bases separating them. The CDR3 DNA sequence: TGTGCCACCCTGACAGGACAAGAGACCCAGTACTTC. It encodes CATLTGQETQYF.

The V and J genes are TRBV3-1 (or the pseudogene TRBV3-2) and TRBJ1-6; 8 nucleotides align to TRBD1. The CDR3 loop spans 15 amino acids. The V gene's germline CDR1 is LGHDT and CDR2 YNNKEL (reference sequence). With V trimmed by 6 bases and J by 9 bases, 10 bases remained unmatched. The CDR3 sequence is CASRTGEVLGSPLHF. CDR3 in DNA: TGTGCCAGCAGGACAGGGGAAGTTCTCGGTTCACCCCTCCACTTT.

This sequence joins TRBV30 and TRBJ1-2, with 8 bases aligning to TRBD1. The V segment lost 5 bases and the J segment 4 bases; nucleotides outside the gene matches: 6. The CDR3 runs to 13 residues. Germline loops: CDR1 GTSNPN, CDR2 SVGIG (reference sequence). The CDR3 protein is CAWGTGTGYGYTF. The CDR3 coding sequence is TGTGCCTGGGGCACGGGGACAGGCTATGGCTACACCTTC.